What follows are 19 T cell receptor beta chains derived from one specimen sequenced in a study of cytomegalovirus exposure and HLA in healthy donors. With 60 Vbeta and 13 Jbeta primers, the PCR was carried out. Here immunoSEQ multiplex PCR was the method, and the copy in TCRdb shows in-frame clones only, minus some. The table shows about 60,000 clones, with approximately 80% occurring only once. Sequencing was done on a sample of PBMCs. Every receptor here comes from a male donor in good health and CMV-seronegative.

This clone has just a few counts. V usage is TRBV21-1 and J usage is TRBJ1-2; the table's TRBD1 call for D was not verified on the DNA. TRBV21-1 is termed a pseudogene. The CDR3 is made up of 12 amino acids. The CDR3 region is CASRQGPRGYTF. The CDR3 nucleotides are TGTGCCAGCAGGCAGGGTCCTCGAGGCTACACCTTC.

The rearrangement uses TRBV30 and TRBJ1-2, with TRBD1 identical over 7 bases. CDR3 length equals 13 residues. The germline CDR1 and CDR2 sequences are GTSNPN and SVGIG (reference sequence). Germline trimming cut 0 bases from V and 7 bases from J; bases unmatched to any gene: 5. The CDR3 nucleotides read TGTGCCTGGAGTGTACAGGGGTTGAGTGGCTACACCTTC. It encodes CAWSVQGLSGYTF.

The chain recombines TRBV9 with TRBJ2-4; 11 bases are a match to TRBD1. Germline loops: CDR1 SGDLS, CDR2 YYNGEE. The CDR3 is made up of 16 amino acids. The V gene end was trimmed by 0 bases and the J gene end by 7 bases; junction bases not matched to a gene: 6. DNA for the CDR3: TGTGCCAGCAGCGTAGAATCGGACAGGGGGCTGAACATTCAGTACTTC. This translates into CASSVESDRGLNIQYF.

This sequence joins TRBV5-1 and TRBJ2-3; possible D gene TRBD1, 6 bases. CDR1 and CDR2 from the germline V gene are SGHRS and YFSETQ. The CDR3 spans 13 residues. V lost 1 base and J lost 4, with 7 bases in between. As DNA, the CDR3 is TGCGCCAGCAGCTTGCAGGGGTCAGATACGCAGTATTTT. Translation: CASSLQGSDTQYF.

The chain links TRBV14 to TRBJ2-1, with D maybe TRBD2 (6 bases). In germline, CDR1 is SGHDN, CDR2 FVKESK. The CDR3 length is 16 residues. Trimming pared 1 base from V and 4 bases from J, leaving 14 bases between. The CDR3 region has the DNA TGTGCCAGCAGCCAAGGCATCGGCGGGGTATACAATGAGCAGTTCTTC. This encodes CASSQGIGGVYNEQFF.

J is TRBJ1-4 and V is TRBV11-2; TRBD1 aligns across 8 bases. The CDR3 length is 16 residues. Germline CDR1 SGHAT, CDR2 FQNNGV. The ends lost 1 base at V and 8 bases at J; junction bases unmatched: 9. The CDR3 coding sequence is TGTGCCAGCAGCTTAGCGGGCGACAGGGGTCGAGAAAAACTGTTTTTT. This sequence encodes CASSLAGDRGREKLFF.

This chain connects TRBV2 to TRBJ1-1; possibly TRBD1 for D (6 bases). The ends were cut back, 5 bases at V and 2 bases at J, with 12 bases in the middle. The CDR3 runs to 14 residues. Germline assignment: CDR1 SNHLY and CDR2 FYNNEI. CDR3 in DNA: TGTGCCAGCAGTCTCCGGGACATCAACACTGAAGCTTTCTTT. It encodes CASSLRDINTEAFF.

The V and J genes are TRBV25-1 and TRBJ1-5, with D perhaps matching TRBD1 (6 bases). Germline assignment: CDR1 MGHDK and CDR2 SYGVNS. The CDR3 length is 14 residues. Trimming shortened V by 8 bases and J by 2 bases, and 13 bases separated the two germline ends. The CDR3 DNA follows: TGTGCCAGCGGAGATCACAGGGGCAATCAGCCCCAGCATTTT. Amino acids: CASGDHRGNQPQHF.

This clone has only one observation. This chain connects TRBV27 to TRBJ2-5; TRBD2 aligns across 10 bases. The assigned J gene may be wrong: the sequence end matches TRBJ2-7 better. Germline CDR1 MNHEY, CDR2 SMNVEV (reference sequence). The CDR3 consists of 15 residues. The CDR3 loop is CASSLKASGGYEQYF. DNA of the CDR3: TGTGCCAGCAGTTTGAAGGCTAGCGGGGGTTACGAGCAGTACTTC.

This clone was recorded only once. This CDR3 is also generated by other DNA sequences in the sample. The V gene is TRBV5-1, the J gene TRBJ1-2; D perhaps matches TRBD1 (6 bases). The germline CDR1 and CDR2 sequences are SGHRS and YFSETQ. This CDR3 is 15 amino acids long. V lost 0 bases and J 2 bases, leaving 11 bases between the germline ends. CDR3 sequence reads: CASSLGSGENYGYTF. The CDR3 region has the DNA TGCGCCAGCAGCTTGGGGTCAGGGGAAAACTATGGCTACACCTTC.

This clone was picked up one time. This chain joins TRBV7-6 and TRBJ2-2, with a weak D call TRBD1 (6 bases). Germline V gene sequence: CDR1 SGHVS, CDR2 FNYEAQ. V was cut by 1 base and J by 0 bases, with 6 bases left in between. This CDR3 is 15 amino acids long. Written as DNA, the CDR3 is TGTGCCAGCAGCTTAGACAGGGCGAACACCGGGGAGCTGTTTTTT. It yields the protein CASSLDRANTGELFF. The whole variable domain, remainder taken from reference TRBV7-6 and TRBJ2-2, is GAGVSQSPRYKVTKRGQDVALRCDPISGHVSLYWYRQALGQGPEFLTYFNYEAQQDKSGLPNDRFSAERPEGSISTLTIQRTEQRDSAMYRCASSLDRANTGELFFGEGSRLTVL.

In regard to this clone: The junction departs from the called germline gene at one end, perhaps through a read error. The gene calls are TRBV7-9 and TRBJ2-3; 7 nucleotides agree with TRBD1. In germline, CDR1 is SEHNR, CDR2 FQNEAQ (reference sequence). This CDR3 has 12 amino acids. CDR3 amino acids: CSSSIGGGTQYF. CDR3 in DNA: TGTTCCAGCAGCATAGGGGGCGGTACGCAGTATTTT.

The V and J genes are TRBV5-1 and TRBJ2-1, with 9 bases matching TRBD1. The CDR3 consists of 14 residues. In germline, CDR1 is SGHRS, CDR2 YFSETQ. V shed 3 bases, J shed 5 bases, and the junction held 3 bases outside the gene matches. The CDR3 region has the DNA TGCGCCAGCAGCTCATGGACAGGGGACAATGAGCAGTTCTTC. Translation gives CASSSWTGDNEQFF.

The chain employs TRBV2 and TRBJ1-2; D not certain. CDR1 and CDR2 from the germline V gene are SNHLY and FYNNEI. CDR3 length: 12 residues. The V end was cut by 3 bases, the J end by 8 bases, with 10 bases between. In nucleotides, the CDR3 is TGTGCCAGCAGTGATGGGTGGGAGGGCTACACCTTC. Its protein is CASSDGWEGYTF.

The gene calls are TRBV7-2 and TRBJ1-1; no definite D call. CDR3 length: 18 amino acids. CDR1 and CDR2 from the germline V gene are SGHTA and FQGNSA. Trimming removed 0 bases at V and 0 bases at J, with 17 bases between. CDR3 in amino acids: CASSLAEVRAPMNTEAFF. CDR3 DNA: TGTGCCAGCAGCTTAGCGGAGGTTAGGGCCCCCATGAACACTGAAGCTTTCTTT.

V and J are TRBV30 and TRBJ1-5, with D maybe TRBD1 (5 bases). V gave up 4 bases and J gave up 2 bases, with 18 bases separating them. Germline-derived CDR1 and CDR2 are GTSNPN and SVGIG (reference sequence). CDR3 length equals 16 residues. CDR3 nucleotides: TGTGCCTGGACCGGGGGGTTTTTGGGGCGCAATCAGCCCCAGCATTTT. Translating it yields CAWTGGFLGRNQPQHF.

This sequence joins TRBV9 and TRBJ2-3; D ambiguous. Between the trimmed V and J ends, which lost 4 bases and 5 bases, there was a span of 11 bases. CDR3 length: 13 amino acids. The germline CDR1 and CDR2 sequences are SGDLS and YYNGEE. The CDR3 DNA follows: TGTGCCAGCAGCCTCATCAGTATAGATACGCAGTATTTT. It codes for CASSLISIDTQYF.

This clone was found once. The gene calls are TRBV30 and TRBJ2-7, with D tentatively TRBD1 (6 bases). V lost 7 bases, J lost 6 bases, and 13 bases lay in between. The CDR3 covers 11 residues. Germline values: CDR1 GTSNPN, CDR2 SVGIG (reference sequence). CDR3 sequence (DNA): TGTGCCTTAACTGGGGGCCTCGAGCAGTACTTC. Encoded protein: CALTGGLEQYF. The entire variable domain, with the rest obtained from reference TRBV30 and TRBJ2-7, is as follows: SQTIHQWPATLVQPVGSPLSLECTVEGTSNPNLYWYRQAAGRGLQLLFYSVGIGQISSEVPQNLSASRPQDRQFILSSKKLLLSDSGFYLCALTGGLEQYFGPGTRLTVT.

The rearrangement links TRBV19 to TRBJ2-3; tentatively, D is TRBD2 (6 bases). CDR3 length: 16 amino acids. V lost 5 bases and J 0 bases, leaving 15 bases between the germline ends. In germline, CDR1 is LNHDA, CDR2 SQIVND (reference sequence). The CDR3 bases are TGTGCCAGTAGTCACGGAGGGGAAAAAAGCACAGATACGCAGTATTTT. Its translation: CASSHGGEKSTDTQYF.